This TCR beta chain appears in the sequencing data of a study of cytomegalovirus exposure and HLA in healthy donors. Points from the study as a whole: Productive status was seen about 87% or about 30% of the time for most TCR beta V segments in an earlier analysis.

Details on this clone: Its cognate antigen is unknown.

Both 60 Vbeta primers and 13 Jbeta primers went into the PCR. The table came from immunoSEQ multiplex PCR; TCRdb's copy has only in-frame clones and leaves some out. The data contain tens of thousands of clones, just over 70% of them seen just once; the ten biggest clones take up 4.9%. V was pared by 4 bases and J by 12 bases, with 15 bases of the junction left unmatched. The CDR3 has 17 amino acids. Looked up from germline, CDR1 is MNHEY and CDR2 is SMNVEV (reference sequence). The material sequenced was PBMCs. This sequence was found in a man aged 55-75 years in good health and CMV-seropositive. J is TRBJ2-1 and V is TRBV27, with 13 bases matching TRBD2. The CDR3 spells CASSSLGLAGAQGGQFF. CDR3 bases: TGTGCCAGCAGTTCTCTAGGACTAGCGGGGGCGCAGGGCGGGCAGTTCTTC.